These T cell receptor beta chains were read from a single sample in a study of identical twins. In TCRdb, the 5' RACE reads were re-called with MiXCR into one record per CDR3 protein. The data hold approximately 620,000 distinct CDR3 sequences, with over 8.5% observed a single time. In addition, the sample was reused for a study of yellow fever vaccine responses in identical twins.

Source material: PBMCs. Every receptor here comes from a woman aged 18-30 years in good health. CDR3s include the opening cysteine and the closing phenylalanine or tryptophan. A D gene is named only where the DNA matches it firmly. Not all rows give a size; the values are once, few, many and, for expanded clones, a class.

J: TRBJ2-1; size: few; V: TRBV5-8; D: NA; CDR3: CASSLQALSYNEQFF; DNA: TGTGCCAGCAGCTTACAAGCGCTCTCCTACAATGAGCAGTTCTTC
J: TRBJ2-3; size: many; V: TRBV11-3; D: NA; CDR3: CASSLIFTDTQYF; DNA: TGTGCCAGCAGCTTAATTTTCACAGATACGCAGTATTTT
J: TRBJ1-1; size: many; V: TRBV6-6; D: NA; CDR3: CASSYSSPTISF; DNA: TGTGCCAGCAGTTACTCGAGCCCGACAATTTCCTTT
J: TRBJ2-3; size: few; V: TRBV7-9; D: TRBD2; CDR3: CASSPREGSTDTQYF; DNA: TGTGCCAGCAGCCCCCGGGAGGGTAGCACAGATACGCAGTATTTT
J: TRBJ2-1; size: few; V: TRBV20-1; D: TRBD2; CDR3: CSANSGNGDEQFF; DNA: TGCAGTGCCAATAGCGGGAACGGAGATGAGCAGTTCTTC
J: TRBJ1-1; size: many; V: TRBV9; D: TRBD1; CDR3: CASSEPGTGANTEAFF; DNA: TGTGCCAGCAGCGAACCCGGGACAGGGGCGAACACTGAAGCTTTCTTT
J: TRBJ1-3; size: few; V: TRBV29-1; D: NA; CDR3: CSVRLLDTGNTIYF; DNA: TGCAGCGTTAGGTTACTTGATACTGGAAACACCATATATTTT
J: TRBJ1-2; size: many; V: TRBV29-1; D: NA; CDR3: CSARALYGYTF; DNA: TGCAGCGCTCGGGCACTCTATGGCTACACCTTC
J: TRBJ2-6; size: NA; V: TRBV7-6; D: TRBD2; CDR3: CASSPRLAGVSGANVLTF; DNA: TGTGCCAGCAGCCCTAGACTAGCGGGTGTCTCTGGGGCCAACGTCCTGACTTTC
J: TRBJ1-2; size: NA; V: TRBV20-1; D: TRBD1; CDR3: CSARTGVYGYTF; DNA: TGCAGTGCTCGGACAGGGGTGTATGGCTACACCTTC
J: TRBJ2-3; size: many; V: TRBV6-1; D: TRBD2; CDR3: CASRPLAGDTDTQYF; DNA: TGTGCCAGCAGACCACTAGCGGGGGACACAGATACGCAGTATTTT
J: TRBJ2-7; size: few; V: TRBV20-1; D: NA; CDR3: CSAGGKLGEQYF; DNA: TGCAGTGCTGGGGGCAAGCTGGGCGAGCAGTACTTC
J: TRBJ2-7; size: many; V: TRBV27; D: TRBD1; CDR3: CASSLWGTDLTYEQYF; DNA: TGTGCCAGCAGTTTATGGGGGACAGACCTTACCTACGAGCAGTACTTC
J: TRBJ2-3; size: NA; V: TRBV2; D: NA; CDR3: CASSGRRPDTQYF; DNA: TGTGCCAGCAGTGGTCGACGCCCAGATACGCAGTATTTT
J: TRBJ2-2; size: NA; V: TRBV5-6; D: TRBD1; CDR3: CAGTRDSFPGELFF; DNA: TGTGCCGGCACCCGGGACAGTTTCCCCGGGGAGCTGTTTTTT
J: TRBJ2-7; size: few; V: TRBV27; D: TRBD1; CDR3: CASGNRGRNEQYF; DNA: TGTGCCAGCGGTAACAGGGGTAGGAACGAGCAGTACTTC
J: TRBJ2-7; size: many; V: TRBV27; D: NA; CDR3: CASSLRVTYEQYF; DNA: TGTGCCAGCAGTTTAAGGGTGACCTACGAGCAGTACTTC
J: TRBJ2-2; size: few; V: TRBV29-1; D: TRBD2; CDR3: CSVEDRLAGAGTGELFF; DNA: TGCAGCGTTGAAGATCGTCTAGCGGGAGCGGGCACCGGGGAGCTGTTTTTT
J: TRBJ1-1; size: few; V: TRBV7-9; D: TRBD1; CDR3: CASSWLTGGDTEAFF; DNA: TGTGCCAGCAGCTGGCTAACAGGGGGCGACACTGAAGCTTTCTTT
J: TRBJ2-5; size: NA; V: TRBV5-5; D: NA; CDR3: CASSAGLLETQYF; DNA: TGTGCCAGCAGCGCCGGGCTCCTAGAGACCCAGTACTTC
J: TRBJ2-1; size: many; V: TRBV7-9; D: TRBD1; CDR3: CASSAVPGQGSYNEQFF; DNA: TGTGCCAGCAGCGCCGTTCCGGGACAGGGGTCCTACAATGAGCAGTTCTTC
J: TRBJ2-1; size: few; V: TRBV4-1; D: NA; CDR3: CASSQAGLRREQFF; DNA: TGCGCCAGCAGCCAAGCGGGACTCCGGCGTGAGCAGTTCTTC
J: TRBJ2-1; size: few; V: TRBV3-1; D: NA; CDR3: CASSQEPRGNNEQFF; DNA: TGTGCCAGCAGCCAAGAGCCCCGCGGGAACAATGAGCAGTTCTTC
J: TRBJ2-3; size: few; V: TRBV7-2; D: NA; CDR3: CASSSPGGALRTDTQYF; DNA: TGTGCCAGCAGCTCCCCGGGTGGAGCGCTGAGAACAGATACGCAGTATTTT
J: TRBJ2-3; size: NA; V: TRBV20-1; D: TRBD2; CDR3: CSARGGSGGTDTQYF; DNA: TGCAGTGCTAGGGGAGGGAGCGGGGGTACAGATACGCAGTATTTT
J: TRBJ2-1; size: few; V: TRBV7-8; D: NA; CDR3: CASSPRDLPYNEQFF; DNA: TGTGCCAGCAGCCCTCGAGACCTTCCCTACAATGAGCAGTTCTTC